This TCR beta chain was recovered during a study of blood T cells in healthy people across ages. The use of a sample-barcoded 5' primer and a J-beta primer mix characterized a second PCR of about 6 to 11 cycles. Each CDR3 protein gets one entry after TCRdb re-called the 5' RACE reads with MiXCR. Of about 680,000 distinct CDR3 sequences in the sample, about 52% are singletons; the top ten hold around 32%. The V end was cut by 5 bases, the J end by 5 bases, with 13 bases between. Germline V lookup: CDR1 SEHNR, CDR2 FQNEAQ (reference sequence). This CDR3 is 14 amino acids long. The V gene is TRBV7-9, the J gene TRBJ2-4; TRBD1 is a possible D gene (6 bases). Sequenced sample: blood. This TCR was recovered from an older woman in good health. The CDR3 sequence is CASSRGGPENIQYF. Here the CDR3 DNA reads TGTGCCAGCAGCCGAGGGGGACCCGAAAACATTCAGTACTTC. Full variable domain (outside the CDR3, taken from reference TRBV7-9 and TRBJ2-4): DTGVSQNPRHKITKRGQNVTFRCDPISEHNRLYWYRQTLGQGPEFLTYFQNEAQLEKSRLLSDRFSAERPKGSFSTLEIQRTEQGDSAMYLCASSRGGPENIQYFGAGTRLSVL.